Below, 30 T cell receptor beta chains from the same sample are listed, as sequenced in a study of CD8+ T cells in alopecia areata. Extracted RNA was reverse transcribed into cDNA, the sequencing template. Some clones are missing from TCRdb's copy, which holds only in-frame ones; the method was immunoSEQ multiplex PCR. Among 95,000 to 100,000 clones listed, 61% were seen once. This sample's treatment: oral pan-JAK inhibitor, 5-10 mg twice daily. This sample comprised CD8+ T cells sorted from blood, obtained at week 4, from a patient treated with tofacitinib. These TCRs come from a human donor with alopecia areata.

In this sample, this clone turned up a few times. The gene calls are TRBV5-4 and TRBJ2-5; D gene unclear. Trimming took 2 bases from V and 1 from J, leaving 6 bases between them. Germline CDR1 reads SGHNT; CDR2 reads YYREEE (reference sequence). The CDR3 is 13 amino acids. CDR3 loop: CASSFDFQETQYF. As DNA, the CDR3 is TGTGCCAGCAGCTTTGACTTCCAAGAGACCCAGTACTTC.

The chain is built from TRBV7-9 and TRBJ2-7; TRBD1 might be the D (6 bases). CDR1 is SEHNR and CDR2 is FQNEAQ in the germline V gene (reference sequence). This CDR3 is 12 amino acids long. With 5 bases removed from V and 4 bases from J, the gap between germline ends came to 9 bases. The CDR3 loop is CASSQGPYEQYF. CDR3 coding DNA: TGTGCCAGCAGCCAGGGGCCATACGAGCAGTACTTC.

The J gene is TRBJ1-5, the V gene TRBV27; TRBD1 aligns across 7 bases. This CDR3 has 13 residues. Looked up from germline, CDR1 is MNHEY and CDR2 is SMNVEV (reference sequence). V shed 6 bases and J 5 bases; nucleotides not matched to a gene: 4. The CDR3 sequence: CASRPTGYQPQHF. In DNA, the CDR3 is TGTGCCAGCAGGCCGACAGGGTATCAGCCCCAGCATTTT.

The chain recombines TRBV29-1 with TRBJ2-2; the match to TRBD1 covers 7 bases. The germline V gene encodes CDR1 SQVTM and CDR2 ANQGSEA. The CDR3 length is 13 residues. V trimming: 8 bases; J trimming: 1 base; junction bases outside the gene matches: 4. The CDR3 DNA reads as TGCAGCACGAGACAGGGGAACACCGGGGAGCTGTTTTTT. It yields the protein CSTRQGNTGELFF.

The V call is TRBV6-6, the J call TRBJ2-5, with D perhaps matching TRBD1 (6 bases). CDR3 length equals 14 residues. The V and J ends lost 5 bases and 2 bases respectively, with 12 bases between them. Germline CDR1 reads MNHNY; CDR2 reads SVGAGI (reference sequence). This CDR3 reads CASSTQGVQETQYF. The CDR3 DNA is TGTGCCAGCAGTACACAGGGTGTTCAAGAGACCCAGTACTTC.

V and J are TRBV5-1 and TRBJ1-1, with TRBD1 matching 9 bases. The CDR3 consists of 14 residues. Germline trimming cut 2 bases from V and 4 bases from J; bases unmatched to any gene: 3. Germline-derived CDR1 and CDR2 are SGHRS and YFSETQ. This CDR3 is CASSFGTGTTEAFF. The CDR3 region has the DNA TGCGCCAGCAGCTTCGGGACAGGGACCACTGAAGCTTTCTTT.

This rearrangement joins TRBV7-9 to TRBJ1-2; 8 bases match TRBD1. The length of the CDR3 is 14 residues. After removal of 5 bases from V and 2 bases from J, the junction contained 4 bases not matched to a gene. The germline gives CDR1 SEHNR, CDR2 FQNEAQ (reference sequence). The CDR3, as DNA: TGTGCCAGCAGCCTTCCAGGGGGCAACTATGGCTACACCTTC. This sequence encodes CASSLPGGNYGYTF. Filled out from reference TRBV7-9 and TRBJ1-2, the complete variable domain reads DTGVSQNPRHKITKRGQNVTFRCDPISEHNRLYWYRQTLGQGPEFLTYFQNEAQLEKSRLLSDRFSAERPKGSFSTLEIQRTEQGDSAMYLCASSLPGGNYGYTFGSGTRLTVV.

The V call is TRBV7-2, the J call TRBJ2-7, with D possibly called TRBD1 or TRBD2 (5 bases each). There are 13 residues in the CDR3. The germline V gene has CDR1 SGHTA and CDR2 FQGNSA. The ends were cut back, 5 bases at V and 3 bases at J, with 11 bases in the middle. This CDR3 reads CASSPGTGYEQYF. The CDR3 coding sequence is TGTGCCAGCAGCCCGGGGACGGGCTACGAGCAGTACTTC.

In its sample, this clone was seen a few times. This chain uses TRBV4-3 with TRBJ2-7; tentative D call: TRBD2 (6 bases). The CDR3 loop spans 15 amino acids. V gave up 4 bases and J gave up 5 bases, with 18 bases separating them. Germline V gene lookup returns CDR1 LGHNA and CDR2 YSLEER. The CDR3 nucleotides read TGCGCCAGCAGCCCTCTCCCCCGGGGGATCCACGAGCAGTACTTC. Its protein is CASSPLPRGIHEQYF.

The sample holds a few counts of this clone. The rearrangement uses TRBV27 and TRBJ2-1; D tentatively fits TRBD1 or TRBD2 (5 bases each). The CDR3 extends over 17 amino acids. Germline CDR1 MNHEY, CDR2 SMNVEV (reference sequence). V lost 0 bases to trimming and J lost 3 bases, with 15 bases between them. CDR3 bases: TGTGCCAGCAGTTTATCGCCCCCACAGGACTTCTACAATGAGCAGTTCTTC. Encoded protein: CASSLSPPQDFYNEQFF.

The chain recombines TRBV4-1 with TRBJ1-1, with 7 bases identical to TRBD1. V lost 4 bases to trimming and J lost 1 base; unmatched junction nucleotides: 3. Per germline, CDR1 MGHRA and CDR2 YSYEKL. This CDR3 has 14 amino acids. The CDR3, as DNA: TGCGCCAGCAGCCTAAACAGGGGGAACACTGAAGCTTTCTTT. The encoded protein is CASSLNRGNTEAFF.

The count of this clone is one. The gene calls are TRBV30 and TRBJ2-7, with D possibly being TRBD1 (6 bases). V lost 5 bases and J lost 2, with 16 bases in between. This CDR3 contains 14 residues. Germline V gene sequence: CDR1 GTSNPN, CDR2 SVGIG (reference sequence). The CDR3 loop reads CAWATGSSPYEQYF. CDR3 nucleotide sequence: TGTGCCTGGGCTACAGGGTCGTCCCCCTACGAGCAGTACTTC.

The chain uses TRBV15 and TRBJ2-1; 14 positions match TRBD2. Losses at the gene ends were 0 bases for V and 7 bases for J; bases not matched to a gene: 5. The CDR3 contains 17 residues. The germline V gene has CDR1 LNHNV and CDR2 YYDKDF (reference sequence). The CDR3 sequence: CATSRDRLAGGYNEQFF. The CDR3 region has the DNA TGTGCCACCAGCAGAGATCGACTAGCGGGAGGGTATAATGAGCAGTTCTTC.

The rearrangement uses TRBV4-1 and TRBJ2-7; a possible D gene is TRBD2 (6 bases). The CDR3 has 17 residues. Trimming cost V 0 bases and J 2 bases, with 17 bases left between them. Per the germline V gene, CDR1 is MGHRA and CDR2 is YSYEKL. CDR3 loop: CASSQDFGVSGTYEQYF. Written as DNA, the CDR3 is TGCGCCAGCAGCCAAGATTTTGGGGTTAGCGGAACCTACGAGCAGTACTTC.

V usage is TRBV5-6 and J usage is TRBJ2-1, with 8 bases aligning to TRBD2. This CDR3 is 15 amino acids long. After removal of 4 bases from V and 7 bases from J, the junction contained 10 bases not matched to a gene. The germline V gene encodes CDR1 SGHDT and CDR2 YYEEEE. CDR3 protein: CASSHWTGGLNEQFF. The CDR3 DNA reads TGTGCCAGCAGCCACTGGACGGGAGGGCTGAATGAGCAGTTCTTC. The full variable domain, completed using reference TRBV5-6 and TRBJ2-1, is DAGVTQSPTHLIKTRGQQVTLRCSPKSGHDTVSWYQQALGQGPQFIFQYYEEEERQRGNFPDRFSGHQFPNYSSELNVNALLLGDSALYLCASSHWTGGLNEQFFGPGTRLTVL.

This chain connects TRBV6-5 to TRBJ1-5; D is possibly TRBD1 (5 bases). V dropped 6 bases and J dropped 4 bases, with 16 bases sitting between them. The CDR3 totals 15 residues. CDR1 and CDR2 from the germline V gene are MNHEY and SVGAGI. The CDR3 protein is CASSPVRGMNQPQHF. The DNA of the CDR3 is TGTGCCAGCAGCCCAGTCCGGGGGATGAATCAGCCCCAGCATTTT.

This clone was counted between two and nine times. The chain joins TRBV4-1 to TRBJ1-2; no clear D. Germline V gene lookup returns CDR1 MGHRA and CDR2 YSYEKL. V was clipped by 0 bases and J by 2 bases, with 7 bases between them. The CDR3 covers 14 residues. This CDR3 is CASSQEKQNYGYTF. The CDR3 DNA is TGCGCCAGCAGCCAAGAAAAACAGAACTATGGCTACACCTTC.

CDR3 amino acids: CATSRDLGTGDNEQFF. The CDR3 DNA sequence: TGTGCCACCAGCAGAGATCTAGGGACAGGGGACAATGAGCAGTTCTTC. This chain uses TRBV15 with TRBJ2-1; TRBD1 aligns across 10 bases. Germline-derived CDR1 and CDR2 are LNHNV and YYDKDF (reference sequence). The CDR3 extends over 16 amino acids. V shed 0 bases and J 5 bases; nucleotides not matched to a gene: 4.

This chain links TRBV27 with TRBJ2-7; either TRBD1 or TRBD2 may fit D (5 bases each). The CDR3 is 13 amino acids. With 6 bases removed from V and 6 bases from J, the gap between germline ends came to 15 bases. Per germline, CDR1 MNHEY and CDR2 SMNVEV (reference sequence). The CDR3 bases are TGTGCCAGCAGGACGGGACGGGGCGGCGAGCAGTACTTC. Protein product: CASRTGRGGEQYF.

The V call is TRBV15, the J call TRBJ1-2; weak D call: TRBD1 (5 bases). The germline V gene has CDR1 LNHNV and CDR2 YYDKDF (reference sequence). The CDR3 spans 16 residues. V was pared by 0 bases and J by 4 bases, with 15 bases between. The CDR3 coding sequence is TGTGCCACCAGCAGAGATCTTAGCAGGGCGGCCTATGGCTACACCTTC. Its translation: CATSRDLSRAAYGYTF.

The J gene is TRBJ2-4, the V gene TRBV30; 8 nucleotides match TRBD2. The V and J ends lost 3 bases and 3 bases, in that order; junction bases with no gene match: 10. This CDR3 is built from 16 residues. Germline V gene sequence: CDR1 GTSNPN, CDR2 SVGIG (reference sequence). As DNA, the CDR3 is TGTGCCTGGAGAGAAGCGGGAGAGGTGGGCAAAAACATTCAGTACTTC. Translating it yields CAWREAGEVGKNIQYF.

This chain joins TRBV7-9 and TRBJ2-5; D is uncertain. The CDR3 spans 14 residues. CDR1 is SEHNR, CDR2 FQNEAQ, per germline (reference sequence). V dropped 0 bases and J dropped 4 bases, with 9 bases sitting between them. The CDR3 nucleotides read TGTGCCAGCAGCTTAGCGCACAGCCGAGAGACCCAGTACTTC. Protein sequence: CASSLAHSRETQYF.

The chain employs TRBV13 and TRBJ2-1, with 10 positions matching TRBD2. The CDR3 consists of 18 residues. V dropped 5 bases and J dropped 0; count of bases not matched to a gene: 10. CDR1 is PRHDT, CDR2 FYEKMQ, per germline (reference sequence). The DNA of the CDR3 is TGTGCCAGCAGCCCTGAAAATATAGCGGGGGGCTCCTACAATGAGCAGTTCTTC. Its protein product is CASSPENIAGGSYNEQFF.

Details on this clone: The same CDR3 can be traced to other DNA sequences in this sample. The rearrangement uses TRBV27 and TRBJ1-2; D is undetermined. Looked up from germline, CDR1 is MNHEY and CDR2 is SMNVEV (reference sequence). The ends were cut back, 5 bases at V and 4 bases at J, with 14 bases in the middle. The CDR3 loop spans 14 amino acids. The CDR3 nucleotides read TGTGCCAGCAGTCCCCTCCCGGGGAGCTATGGCTACACCTTC. Translation gives CASSPLPGSYGYTF.

This clone showed up many times. The chain employs TRBV4-3 and TRBJ2-1; 8 positions agree with TRBD2. The germline CDR1 and CDR2 sequences are LGHNA and YSLEER. With V trimmed by 4 bases and J by 4 bases, 9 bases remained unmatched. The CDR3 is 16 residues long. This chain's CDR3 is CASSPGSGGPYNEQFF. The CDR3 nucleotides are TGCGCCAGCAGCCCCGGAAGCGGGGGACCTTACAATGAGCAGTTCTTC.

The V gene is TRBV7-9, the J gene TRBJ1-2; the match to TRBD1 covers 9 bases. CDR1 is SEHNR, CDR2 FQNEAQ, per germline (reference sequence). J lost 6 bases, V lost 4 bases, and 6 bases had no gene match. The CDR3 runs to 14 residues. This CDR3 reads CASSSSGTGHGYTF. CDR3 nucleotides: TGTGCCAGCAGCTCCTCCGGGACAGGGCATGGCTACACCTTC.

The J gene is TRBJ2-1, the V gene TRBV7-9, with D maybe TRBD2 (5 bases). The CDR3 is 16 amino acids. Trimming pared 4 bases from V and 5 bases from J, leaving 18 bases between. Germline loops: CDR1 SEHNR, CDR2 FQNEAQ (reference sequence). The CDR3, as DNA: TGTGCCAGCAGCTCTAGGGAGTCGTACGTACACAATGAGCAGTTCTTC. Its translation: CASSSRESYVHNEQFF.

The chain carries TRBV30 and TRBJ1-2, with a tentative D call TRBD1 (5 bases). The CDR3 covers 15 residues. Germline lookup yields CDR1 GTSNPN and CDR2 SVGIG (reference sequence). The V and J ends lost 2 bases and 4 bases respectively, with 17 bases between them. The CDR3 bases are TGTGCCTGGAGTACATTACGGGGGATCGGCTATGGCTACACCTTC. It codes for CAWSTLRGIGYGYTF.

With regard to this clone: The same CDR3 arises from other DNA sequences in this sample as well. This CDR3 is CASSSTAYEQYF. The CDR3 nucleotides are TGTGCCAGCAGCTCAACGGCCTACGAGCAGTACTTC. The chain carries TRBV7-9 and TRBJ2-7; no reliable D call. V gave up 4 bases and J gave up 2 bases, with 6 bases separating them. This CDR3 region has 12 residues. Per the germline V gene, CDR1 is SEHNR and CDR2 is FQNEAQ (reference sequence).

The V and J genes are TRBV7-2 and TRBJ1-6, with 11 bases fitting TRBD1. V shed 4 bases, J shed 14 bases, and the junction held 7 bases outside the gene matches. The length of the CDR3 is 14 residues. Germline assignment: CDR1 SGHTA and CDR2 FQGNSA. The CDR3 here is CASSWGTGGSALHF. The DNA of the CDR3 is TGTGCCAGCAGCTGGGGGACAGGGGGGTCCGCCCTCCACTTT.